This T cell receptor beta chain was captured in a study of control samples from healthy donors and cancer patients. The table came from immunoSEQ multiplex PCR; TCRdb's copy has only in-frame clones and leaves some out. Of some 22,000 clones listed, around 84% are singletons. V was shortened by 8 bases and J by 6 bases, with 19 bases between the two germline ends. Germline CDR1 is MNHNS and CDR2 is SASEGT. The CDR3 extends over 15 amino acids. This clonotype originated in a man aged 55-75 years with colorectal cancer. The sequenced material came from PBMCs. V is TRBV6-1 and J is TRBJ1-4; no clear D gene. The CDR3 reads CASLNRRGGDEKLFF. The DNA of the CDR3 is TGTGCCAGCTTAAATAGGCGGGGAGGCGATGAAAAACTGTTTTTT.